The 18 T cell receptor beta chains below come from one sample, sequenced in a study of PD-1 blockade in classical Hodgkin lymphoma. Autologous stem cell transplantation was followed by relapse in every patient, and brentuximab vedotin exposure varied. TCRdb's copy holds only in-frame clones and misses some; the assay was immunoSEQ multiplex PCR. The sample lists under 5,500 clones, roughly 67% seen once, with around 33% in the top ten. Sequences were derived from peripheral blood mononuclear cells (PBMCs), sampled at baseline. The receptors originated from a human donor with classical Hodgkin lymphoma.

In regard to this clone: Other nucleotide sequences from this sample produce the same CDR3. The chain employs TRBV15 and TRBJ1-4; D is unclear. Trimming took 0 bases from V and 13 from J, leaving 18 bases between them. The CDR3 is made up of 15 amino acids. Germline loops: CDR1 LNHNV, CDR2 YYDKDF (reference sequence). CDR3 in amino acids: CATSRDIGGREGLFF. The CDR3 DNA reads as TGTGCCACCAGCAGAGATATCGGTGGTCGGGAGGGACTGTTTTTT.

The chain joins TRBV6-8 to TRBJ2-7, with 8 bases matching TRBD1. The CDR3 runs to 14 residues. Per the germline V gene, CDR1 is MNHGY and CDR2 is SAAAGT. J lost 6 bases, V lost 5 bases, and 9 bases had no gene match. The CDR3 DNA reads TGTGCCAGCAGTCGGGGACCGGACAGGGCCGAGCAGTACTTC. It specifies CASSRGPDRAEQYF.

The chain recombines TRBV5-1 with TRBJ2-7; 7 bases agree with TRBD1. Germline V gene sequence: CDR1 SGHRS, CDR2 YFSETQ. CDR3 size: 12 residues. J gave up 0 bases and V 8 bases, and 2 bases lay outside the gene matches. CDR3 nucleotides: TGCGCCAGTGGGGACAGCTCCTACGAGCAGTACTTC. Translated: CASGDSSYEQYF.

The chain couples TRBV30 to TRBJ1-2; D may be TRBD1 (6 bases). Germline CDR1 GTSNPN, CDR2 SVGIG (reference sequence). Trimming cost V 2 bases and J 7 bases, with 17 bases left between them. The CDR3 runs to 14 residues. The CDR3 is CAWSLMAGAGGYTF. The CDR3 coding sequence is TGTGCCTGGAGTCTCATGGCGGGGGCGGGTGGCTACACCTTC.

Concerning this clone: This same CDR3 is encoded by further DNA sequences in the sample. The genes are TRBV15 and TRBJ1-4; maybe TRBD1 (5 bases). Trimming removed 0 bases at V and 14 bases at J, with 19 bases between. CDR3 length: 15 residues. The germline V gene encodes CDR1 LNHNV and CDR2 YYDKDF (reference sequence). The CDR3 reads CATSRDIGGREGLFF. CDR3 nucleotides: TGTGCCACCAGCAGAGATATCGGTGGTCGGGAGGGGCTGTTTTTT.

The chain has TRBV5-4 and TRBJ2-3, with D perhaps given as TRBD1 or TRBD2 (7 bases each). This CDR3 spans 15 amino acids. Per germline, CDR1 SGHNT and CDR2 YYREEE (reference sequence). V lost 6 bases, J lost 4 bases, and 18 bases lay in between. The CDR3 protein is CASTLGRGLSDTQYF. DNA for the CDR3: TGTGCCAGCACCCTGGGGAGGGGGCTCTCAGATACGCAGTATTTT.

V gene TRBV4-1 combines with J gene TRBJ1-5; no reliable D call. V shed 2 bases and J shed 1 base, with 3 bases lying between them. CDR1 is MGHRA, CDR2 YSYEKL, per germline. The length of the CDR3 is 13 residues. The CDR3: CASSQQSNQPQHF. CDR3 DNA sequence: TGCGCCAGCAGCCAACAGAGCAATCAGCCCCAGCATTTT.

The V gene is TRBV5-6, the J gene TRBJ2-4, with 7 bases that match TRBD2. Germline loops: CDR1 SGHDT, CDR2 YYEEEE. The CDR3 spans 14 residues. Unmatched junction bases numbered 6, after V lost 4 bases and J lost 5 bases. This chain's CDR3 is CASSPREVQNIQYF. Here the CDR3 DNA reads TGTGCCAGCAGCCCCCGGGAGGTACAAAACATTCAGTACTTC. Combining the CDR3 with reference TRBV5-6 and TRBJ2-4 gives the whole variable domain DAGVTQSPTHLIKTRGQQVTLRCSPKSGHDTVSWYQQALGQGPQFIFQYYEEEERQRGNFPDRFSGHQFPNYSSELNVNALLLGDSALYLCASSPREVQNIQYFGAGTRLSVL.

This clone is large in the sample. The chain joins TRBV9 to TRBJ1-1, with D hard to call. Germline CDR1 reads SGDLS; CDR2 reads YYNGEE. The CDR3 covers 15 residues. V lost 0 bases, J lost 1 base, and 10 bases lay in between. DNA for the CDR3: TGTGCCAGCAGCGTAGGACCGAAGGCGAACACTGAAGCTTTCTTT. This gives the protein CASSVGPKANTEAFF. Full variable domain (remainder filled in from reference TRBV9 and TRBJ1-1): DSGVTQTPKHLITATGQRVTLRCSPRSGDLSVYWYQQSLDQGLQFLIQYYNGEERAKGNILERFSAQQFPDLHSELNLSSLELGDSALYFCASSVGPKANTEAFFGQGTRLTVV.

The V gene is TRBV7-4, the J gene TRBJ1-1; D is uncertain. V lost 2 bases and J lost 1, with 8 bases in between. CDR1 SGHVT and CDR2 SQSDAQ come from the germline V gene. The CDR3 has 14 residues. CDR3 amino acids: CASSLPSPNTEAFF. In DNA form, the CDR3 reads TGTGCCAGCAGCTTACCTTCCCCGAACACTGAAGCTTTCTTT.

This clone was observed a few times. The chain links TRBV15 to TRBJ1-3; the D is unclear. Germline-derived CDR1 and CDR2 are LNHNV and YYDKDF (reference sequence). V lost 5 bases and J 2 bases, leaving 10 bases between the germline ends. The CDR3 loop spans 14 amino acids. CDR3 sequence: CATSPREAGNTIYF. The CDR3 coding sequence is TGTGCCACCAGCCCAAGGGAGGCTGGAAACACCATATATTTT.

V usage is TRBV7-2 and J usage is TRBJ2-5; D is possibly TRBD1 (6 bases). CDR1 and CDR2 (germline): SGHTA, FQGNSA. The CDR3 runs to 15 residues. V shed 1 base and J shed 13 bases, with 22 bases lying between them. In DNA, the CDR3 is TGTGCCAGCAGCTTAGACTGGGCTCAGGGGCCTTTGGGGTACTTC. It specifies CASSLDWAQGPLGYF.

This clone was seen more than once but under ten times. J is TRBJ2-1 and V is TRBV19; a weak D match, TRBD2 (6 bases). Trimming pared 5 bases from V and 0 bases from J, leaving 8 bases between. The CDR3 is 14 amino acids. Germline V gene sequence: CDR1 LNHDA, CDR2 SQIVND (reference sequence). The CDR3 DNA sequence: TGTGCCAGTAGTGCGGGAAGCTCCTACAATGAGCAGTTCTTC. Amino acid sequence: CASSAGSSYNEQFF. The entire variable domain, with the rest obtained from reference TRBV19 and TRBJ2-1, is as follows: DGGITQSPKYLFRKEGQNVTLSCEQNLNHDAMYWYRQDPGQGLRLIYYSQIVNDFQKGDIAEGYSVSREKKESFPLTVTSAQKNPTAFYLCASSAGSSYNEQFFGPGTRLTVL.

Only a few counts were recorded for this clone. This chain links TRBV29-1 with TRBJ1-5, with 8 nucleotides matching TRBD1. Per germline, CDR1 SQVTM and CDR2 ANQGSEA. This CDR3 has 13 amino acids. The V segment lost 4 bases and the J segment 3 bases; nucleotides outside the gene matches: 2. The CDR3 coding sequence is TGCAGCGTTGGACAGGGGTTCAATCAGCCCCAGCATTTT. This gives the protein CSVGQGFNQPQHF.

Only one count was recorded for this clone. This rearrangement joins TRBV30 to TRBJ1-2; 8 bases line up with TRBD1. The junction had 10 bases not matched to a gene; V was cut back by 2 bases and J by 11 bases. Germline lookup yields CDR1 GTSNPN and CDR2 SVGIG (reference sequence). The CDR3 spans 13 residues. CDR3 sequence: CAWSHGTGGRYTF. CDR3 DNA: TGTGCCTGGAGTCATGGGACAGGTGGTCGTTACACCTTC.

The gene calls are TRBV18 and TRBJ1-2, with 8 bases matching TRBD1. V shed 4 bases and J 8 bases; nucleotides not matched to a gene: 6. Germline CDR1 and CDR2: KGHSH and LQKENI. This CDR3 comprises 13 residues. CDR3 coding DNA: TGTGCCAGCTCACGACAGACAGGGGAAGGCTACACCTTC. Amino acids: CASSRQTGEGYTF.

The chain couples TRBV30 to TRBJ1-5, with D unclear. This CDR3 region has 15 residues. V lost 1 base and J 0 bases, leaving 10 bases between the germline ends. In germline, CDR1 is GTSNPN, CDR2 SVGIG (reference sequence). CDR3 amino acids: CAWSGGGYSNQPQHF. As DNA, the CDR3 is TGTGCCTGGAGTGGGGGAGGGTATAGCAATCAGCCCCAGCATTTT.

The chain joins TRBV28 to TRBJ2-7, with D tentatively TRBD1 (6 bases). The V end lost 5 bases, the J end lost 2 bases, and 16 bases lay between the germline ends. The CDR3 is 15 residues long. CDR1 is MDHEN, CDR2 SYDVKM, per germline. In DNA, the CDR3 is TGTGCCAGCAGTCTGCGGCCCTGGACAGCCTACGAGCAGTACTTC. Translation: CASSLRPWTAYEQYF.